This T cell receptor (beta chain) came from a study of cytomegalovirus exposure and HLA in healthy donors. Study-level information: A prior analysis found about 120 million unique TCR beta sequences from roughly 180 million T cells. Notes on the study in general: Earlier findings revealed that most TCR beta V segments proved productive either about 87% or about 30% of the time. CMV serostatus was the only immune exposure information that was available. Indistinguishable V segments such as TRBV6-2 and TRBV6-3 were excluded.

V shed 1 base and J 7 bases; nucleotides not matched to a gene: 2. Germline values: CDR1 SGHAT, CDR2 FQNNGV. The CDR3 length is 16 residues. As regards this clone: Its antigen is not identified.

Amplification used 60 Vbeta primers and 13 Jbeta primers. Generated by immunoSEQ multiplex PCR, the TCRdb table keeps only in-frame clones and is missing some. Of some 120,000 clones listed, 74% were seen once; the top ten hold approximately 6.4%. The TCR sequence derives from a woman aged 45-60 years in good health and CMV-seropositive. The chain links TRBV11-2 to TRBJ2-1, with TRBD2 matching 15 bases. Sequencing used PBMCs. CDR3 nucleotide sequence: TGTGCCAGCAGCTTAGTCGGGACTAGCGGGAGGAATGAGCAGTTCTTC. Translating gives CASSLVGTSGRNEQFF. Combining the CDR3 with reference TRBV11-2 and TRBJ2-1 gives the whole variable domain EAGVAQSPRYKIIEKRQSVAFWCNPISGHATLYWYQQILGQGPKLLIQFQNNGVVDDSQLPKDRFSAERLKGVDSTLKIQPAKLEDSAVYLCASSLVGTSGRNEQFFGPGTRLTVL.